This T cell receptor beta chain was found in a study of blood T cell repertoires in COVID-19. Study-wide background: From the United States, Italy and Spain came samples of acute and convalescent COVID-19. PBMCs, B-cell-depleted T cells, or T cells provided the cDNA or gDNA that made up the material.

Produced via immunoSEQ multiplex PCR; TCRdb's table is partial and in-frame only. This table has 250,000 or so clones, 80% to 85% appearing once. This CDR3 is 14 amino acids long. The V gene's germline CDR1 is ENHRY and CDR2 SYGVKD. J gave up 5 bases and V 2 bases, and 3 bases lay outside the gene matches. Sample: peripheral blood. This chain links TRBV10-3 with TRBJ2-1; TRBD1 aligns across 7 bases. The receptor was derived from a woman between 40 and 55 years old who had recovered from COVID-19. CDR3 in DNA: TGTGCCATCAGTGAGGGGCAGGGGGACAATGAGCAGTTCTTC. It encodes CAISEGQGDNEQFF.